Listed here are 14 T cell receptor beta chains from one sample, sequenced in a study of T cells in Graves' hyperthyroidism and ophthalmopathy. Amplified regions were TCR beta CDR3 sequences from RNA transcripts. The HTBI primer set served for first-round RT-PCR of the TCR CDR3. MiXCR, run by TCRdb on the multiplex PCR reads, gives a single entry per CDR3 protein. The sample records 200,000 to 250,000 distinct CDR3 sequences, 15% to 20% being singletons. Sequencing was done on a sample of blood. The receptors originated from a woman aged 18-29 years with Graves' ophthalmopathy.

The table lists this clonotype with a count of one. The J gene is TRBJ2-3, the V gene TRBV7-9; TRBD2 matches 12 bases. Germline values: CDR1 SEHNR, CDR2 FQNEAQ (reference sequence). V trimming: 4 bases; J trimming: 0 bases; junction bases outside the gene matches: 8. The length of the CDR3 is 18 residues. The CDR3 loop reads CASSSTSGGSPSTDTQYF. As DNA, the CDR3 is TGTGCCAGCAGCTCGACTAGCGGGGGTTCCCCTAGCACAGATACGCAGTATTTT.

J is TRBJ2-6 and V is TRBV5-1, with 9 bases identical to TRBD2. In germline, CDR1 is SGHRS, CDR2 YFSETQ. The CDR3 covers 18 residues. The junction had 6 bases not matched to a gene; V was cut back by 2 bases and J by 0 bases. CDR3 coding DNA: TGCGCCAGCAGCTTAATCCCTAGCGGGAACTCTGGGGCCAACGTCCTGACTTTC. This gives the protein CASSLIPSGNSGANVLTF.

V gene TRBV18 combines with J gene TRBJ2-5; D might be TRBD1 (5 bases). This CDR3 is built from 14 residues. The V end was cut by 3 bases, the J end by 1 base, with 9 bases between. Germline V lookup: CDR1 KGHSH, CDR2 LQKENI. This CDR3 reads CASSPTASQETQYF. CDR3 sequence (DNA): TGTGCCAGCTCACCGACAGCCTCCCAAGAGACCCAGTACTTC.

This clonotype was picked up many times. The chain links TRBV29-1 to TRBJ1-2; 7 bases match TRBD1. V was clipped by 0 bases and J by 3 bases; unmatched bases: 13. This CDR3 is 17 amino acids long. Germline loops: CDR1 SQVTM, CDR2 ANQGSEA. The CDR3 sequence: CSVEDRGKTGTDYGYTF. The DNA for the CDR3 is TGCAGCGTTGAAGACCGGGGAAAGACAGGGACGGACTATGGCTACACCTTC.

As regards this clonotype: A read error may explain this, as a much larger clone is one base away. The chain combines TRBV20-1 with TRBJ2-7; 8 bases are a match to TRBD2. The CDR3 extends over 14 amino acids. Trimming cost V 6 bases and J 4 bases; bases outside gene matches: 11. CDR1 is DFQATT and CDR2 is SNEGSKA in the germline V gene (reference sequence). The chain's CDR3 is CSAPGGVLAYEQYF. The DNA of the CDR3 is TGCAGTGCCCCGGGGGGGGTTTTAGCTTACGAGCAGTACTTC.

The chain has TRBV19 and TRBJ2-7; 8 positions match TRBD1. Unmatched junction bases numbered 2, after V lost 4 bases and J lost 6 bases. CDR3 length: 12 residues. CDR1 LNHDA and CDR2 SQIVND come from the germline V gene (reference sequence). The CDR3 is CASSKGTGEQYF. In DNA, the CDR3 is TGTGCCAGTAGTAAAGGGACAGGCGAGCAGTACTTC.

This clonotype has ten or more counts. The chain is built from TRBV20-1 and TRBJ2-7; a weak D match, TRBD1 (5 bases). This CDR3 spans 14 amino acids. Germline V gene sequence: CDR1 DFQATT, CDR2 SNEGSKA (reference sequence). Between the trimmed V and J ends, which lost 0 bases and 0 bases, there was a span of 9 bases. DNA for the CDR3: TGCAGTGCTAGAGATATAGGACACTCCTACGAGCAGTACTTC. Encoded protein: CSARDIGHSYEQYF.

There are many counts of this clonotype. The V call is TRBV25-1, the J call TRBJ2-5, with 10 bases identical to TRBD2. V lost 1 base and J lost 4; bases outside the gene matches: 3. The germline CDR1 and CDR2 sequences are MGHDK and SYGVNS. The CDR3 runs 15 residues. CDR3 in amino acids: CASSELAGGGETQYF. CDR3 DNA: TGTGCCAGCAGTGAATTAGCGGGAGGCGGAGAGACCCAGTACTTC.

There are many counts of this clonotype. This chain links TRBV7-6 with TRBJ2-7; D unresolved. This CDR3 contains 14 residues. The V gene lost 1 base and the J gene lost 0 bases, with 7 bases spanning the gap. CDR1 SGHVS and CDR2 FNYEAQ come from the germline V gene. The DNA of the CDR3 is TGTGCCAGCAGCTTAGAAGGCAGCTCCTACGAGCAGTACTTC. This gives the protein CASSLEGSSYEQYF.

This clonotype was found a few times. The chain couples TRBV11-2 to TRBJ2-1; D is unclear. The germline V and J ends were trimmed by 3 bases and 7 bases, with 16 bases remaining between them. Germline V gene lookup returns CDR1 SGHAT and CDR2 FQNNGV. CDR3 length: 15 residues. The CDR3 coding sequence is TGTGCCAGCAGCTTCACAGCGACTCCAGATAATGAGCAGTTCTTC. It encodes CASSFTATPDNEQFF.

V gene TRBV28 combines with J gene TRBJ2-1; TRBD2 aligns across 11 bases. V gave up 9 bases and J gave up 7 bases; unmatched junction bases: 8. This CDR3 has 14 residues. The germline V gene has CDR1 MDHEN and CDR2 SYDVKM. CDR3 region: CASVSGRARNEQFF. The CDR3 DNA is TGTGCCAGTGTTAGCGGGAGGGCGAGGAATGAGCAGTTCTTC.

This clonotype was recorded many times. The chain is built from TRBV3-1 and TRBJ1-1, with TRBD1 matching over 7 bases. The V gene end was trimmed by 0 bases and the J gene end by 2 bases; junction bases not matched to a gene: 6. Per the germline V gene, CDR1 is LGHDT and CDR2 is YNNKEL (reference sequence). The CDR3 has 16 amino acids. The CDR3 protein is CASSQDSGTANTEAFF. CDR3 nucleotides: TGTGCCAGCAGCCAAGACTCCGGGACAGCTAACACTGAAGCTTTCTTT.

This clonotype came up many times. The rearrangement uses TRBV20-1 and TRBJ1-2; D not resolved. The CDR3 sequence is 15 residues long. The V and J ends lost 0 bases and 2 bases respectively, with 13 bases between them. CDR1 is DFQATT, CDR2 SNEGSKA, per germline (reference sequence). The CDR3 is CSARDSRETNYGYTF. The CDR3 region has the DNA TGCAGTGCTAGAGATTCAAGGGAAACAAACTATGGCTACACCTTC.

This clonotype was counted many times. The J gene is TRBJ2-7, the V gene TRBV7-2; possible D gene TRBD2, 6 bases. This CDR3 comprises 14 residues. V dropped 5 bases and J dropped 4 bases, with 15 bases sitting between them. Germline CDR1 reads SGHTA; CDR2 reads FQGNSA. The CDR3 nucleotides are TGTGCCAGCAGCGGAGGGCCAGCCCTATACGAGCAGTACTTC. Its protein is CASSGGPALYEQYF.